One sample yielded the 15 T cell receptor beta chains listed below, sequenced in a study of PD-L1 blockade in urothelial cancer. Only in-frame clones appear in the TCRdb table, and some are missing; sequencing was by immunoSEQ multiplex PCR. The table records about 81,000 clones, roughly 90% of them present only once. As for time point: pretreatment peripheral blood. Here the sequenced sample was PBMCs, taken around atezolizumab (anti-PD-L1) treatment. Every receptor here comes from a woman over 75 with urothelial cancer.

The chain uses TRBV5-4 and TRBJ2-5, with 11 bases that match TRBD2. Germline CDR1 reads SGHNT; CDR2 reads YYREEE (reference sequence). With V trimmed by 4 bases and J by 4 bases, 3 bases remained unmatched. CDR3 length: 14 residues. The CDR3 region is CASSPGTSGETQYF. In DNA form, the CDR3 reads TGTGCCAGCAGCCCGGGGACTAGCGGAGAGACCCAGTACTTC. Full variable domain (rest looked up from reference TRBV5-4 and TRBJ2-5): ETGVTQSPTHLIKTRGQQVTLRCSSQSGHNTVSWYQQALGQGPQFIFQYYREEENGRGNFPPRFSGLQFPNYSSELNVNALELDDSALYLCASSPGTSGETQYFGPGTRLLVL.

The chain combines TRBV5-4 with TRBJ2-4, with 10 bases aligning to TRBD1. The germline V gene encodes CDR1 SGHNT and CDR2 YYREEE (reference sequence). With V trimmed by 4 bases and J by 3 bases, 10 bases remained unmatched. CDR3 length equals 17 residues. The CDR3 sequence is CASSPWDRGGGKNIQYF. CDR3 coding DNA: TGTGCCAGCAGCCCATGGGACAGGGGAGGGGGCAAAAACATTCAGTACTTC.

The J gene is TRBJ1-5, the V gene TRBV27; 11 nucleotides match TRBD1. CDR1 is MNHEY, CDR2 SMNVEV, per germline (reference sequence). With V trimmed by 7 bases and J by 5 bases, 4 bases remained unmatched. This CDR3 contains 14 residues. In DNA form, the CDR3 reads TGTGCCAGCAAAGGGACAGGGGGGGATCAGCCCCAGCATTTT. Its protein product is CASKGTGGDQPQHF.

V usage is TRBV6-1 and J usage is TRBJ2-7, with 7 bases matching TRBD1. This CDR3 comprises 16 residues. CDR1 and CDR2 (germline): MNHNS, SASEGT. V shed 4 bases, J shed 3 bases, and the junction held 12 bases outside the gene matches. The CDR3 loop reads CASSAGQVLLNYEQYF. The CDR3 DNA follows: TGTGCCAGCAGTGCCGGACAGGTCCTCCTTAACTACGAGCAGTACTTC.

The chain has TRBV6-1 and TRBJ2-1; D call uncertain. From germline, CDR1 is MNHNS and CDR2 SASEGT. V was pared by 4 bases and J by 2 bases, with 18 bases between. CDR3 size: 17 residues. The CDR3 DNA sequence: TGTGCCAGCAGTGGGTATGCGGCCGGCGGTACCTACAATGAGCAGTTCTTC. Protein: CASSGYAAGGTYNEQFF.

This clone occurred a few times. V and J are TRBV4-1 and TRBJ1-1; 7 bases align to TRBD1. J lost 0 bases, V lost 4 bases, and 2 bases had no gene match. CDR1 is MGHRA and CDR2 is YSYEKL in the germline V gene. The CDR3 consists of 14 residues. CDR3 region: CASSRTGMNTEAFF. CDR3 in DNA: TGCGCCAGCAGCCGGACAGGCATGAACACTGAAGCTTTCTTT.

This rearrangement joins TRBV28 to TRBJ2-7; no clear D gene. Trimming shortened V by 3 bases and J by 8 bases, and 17 bases separated the two germline ends. Germline V gene lookup returns CDR1 MDHEN and CDR2 SYDVKM. The CDR3 consists of 14 residues. In nucleotides, the CDR3 is TGTGCCAGCAGTTTTGCTAACCCTCTTAGCAAGCAGTACTTC. Its translation is CASSFANPLSKQYF.

V gene TRBV18 combines with J gene TRBJ2-7; D is undetermined. Germline V gene sequence: CDR1 KGHSH, CDR2 LQKENI. This CDR3 is 14 amino acids long. V was pared by 0 bases and J by 0 bases, with 6 bases between. The CDR3: CASSPPSSSYEQYF. The CDR3 DNA reads as TGTGCCAGCTCACCACCGTCCAGCTCCTACGAGCAGTACTTC.

This clone has only one observation. The junction departs from the called germline gene at one end, perhaps through a read error. This sequence joins TRBV28 and TRBJ2-3, with D possibly TRBD2 on 6 matching bases. This CDR3 has 15 residues. Germline V gene sequence: CDR1 MDHEN, CDR2 SYDVKM. The CDR3 DNA follows: TGTGCCAGCAGTTTCGTGCGGGGAGGCACGGATACGCAGTATTTT. This encodes CASSFVRGGTDTQYF.

This clone was recorded once. The J gene is TRBJ1-1, the V gene TRBV7-9; no definite D call. Trimming removed 8 bases from V and 0 bases from J, with 10 bases in between. This CDR3 comprises 13 residues. Germline CDR1 SEHNR, CDR2 FQNEAQ (reference sequence). Here the CDR3 reads CASGPDMNTEAFF. The DNA of the CDR3 is TGTGCCAGCGGTCCAGACATGAACACTGAAGCTTTCTTT.

The rearrangement uses TRBV14 and TRBJ2-7, with 9 positions matching TRBD1. This CDR3 region has 14 residues. Per the germline V gene, CDR1 is SGHDN and CDR2 is FVKESK. V shed 2 bases and J 3 bases; nucleotides not matched to a gene: 2. DNA of the CDR3: TGTGCCAGCAGCCAAAGACAGGGGGTCTACGAGCAGTACTTC. This encodes CASSQRQGVYEQYF.

This rearrangement joins TRBV7-9 to TRBJ2-1; D may be TRBD1 (6 bases). Deletions cut 1 base from V and 3 bases from J, with 10 bases between. Germline loops: CDR1 SEHNR, CDR2 FQNEAQ (reference sequence). This CDR3 has 15 amino acids. The CDR3 region has the DNA TGTGCCAGCAGCTTAGACAGGGCCAACTACAATGAGCAGTTCTTC. This gives the protein CASSLDRANYNEQFF.

This chain connects TRBV27 to TRBJ2-1; a weak D match, TRBD2 (5 bases). CDR3 length: 13 amino acids. Germline lookup yields CDR1 MNHEY and CDR2 SMNVEV (reference sequence). V shed 3 bases and J shed 10 bases, with 13 bases lying between them. Written as DNA, the CDR3 is TGTGCCAGCAGTTTGGTCCGGGGAAGGGAGCAGTTCTTC. Its protein product is CASSLVRGREQFF.

The gene calls are TRBV19 and TRBJ2-5; possible D gene TRBD2, 6 bases. Looked up from germline, CDR1 is LNHDA and CDR2 is SQIVND (reference sequence). CDR3 length: 15 residues. The V end lost 3 bases, the J end lost 4 bases, and 15 bases lay between the germline ends. DNA for the CDR3: TGTGCCAGTAGTATTGACGGGGTGGGGGGAGAGACCCAGTACTTC. Translating it yields CASSIDGVGGETQYF.

This clone has more than one count but fewer than ten. V is TRBV2 and J is TRBJ2-2; TRBD2 aligns across 9 bases. Per germline, CDR1 SNHLY and CDR2 FYNNEI. The CDR3 is made up of 14 amino acids. The CDR3 protein is CATAGGPNTGELFF. The CDR3 DNA reads as TGTGCGACCGCGGGAGGGCCGAACACCGGGGAGCTGTTTTTT.